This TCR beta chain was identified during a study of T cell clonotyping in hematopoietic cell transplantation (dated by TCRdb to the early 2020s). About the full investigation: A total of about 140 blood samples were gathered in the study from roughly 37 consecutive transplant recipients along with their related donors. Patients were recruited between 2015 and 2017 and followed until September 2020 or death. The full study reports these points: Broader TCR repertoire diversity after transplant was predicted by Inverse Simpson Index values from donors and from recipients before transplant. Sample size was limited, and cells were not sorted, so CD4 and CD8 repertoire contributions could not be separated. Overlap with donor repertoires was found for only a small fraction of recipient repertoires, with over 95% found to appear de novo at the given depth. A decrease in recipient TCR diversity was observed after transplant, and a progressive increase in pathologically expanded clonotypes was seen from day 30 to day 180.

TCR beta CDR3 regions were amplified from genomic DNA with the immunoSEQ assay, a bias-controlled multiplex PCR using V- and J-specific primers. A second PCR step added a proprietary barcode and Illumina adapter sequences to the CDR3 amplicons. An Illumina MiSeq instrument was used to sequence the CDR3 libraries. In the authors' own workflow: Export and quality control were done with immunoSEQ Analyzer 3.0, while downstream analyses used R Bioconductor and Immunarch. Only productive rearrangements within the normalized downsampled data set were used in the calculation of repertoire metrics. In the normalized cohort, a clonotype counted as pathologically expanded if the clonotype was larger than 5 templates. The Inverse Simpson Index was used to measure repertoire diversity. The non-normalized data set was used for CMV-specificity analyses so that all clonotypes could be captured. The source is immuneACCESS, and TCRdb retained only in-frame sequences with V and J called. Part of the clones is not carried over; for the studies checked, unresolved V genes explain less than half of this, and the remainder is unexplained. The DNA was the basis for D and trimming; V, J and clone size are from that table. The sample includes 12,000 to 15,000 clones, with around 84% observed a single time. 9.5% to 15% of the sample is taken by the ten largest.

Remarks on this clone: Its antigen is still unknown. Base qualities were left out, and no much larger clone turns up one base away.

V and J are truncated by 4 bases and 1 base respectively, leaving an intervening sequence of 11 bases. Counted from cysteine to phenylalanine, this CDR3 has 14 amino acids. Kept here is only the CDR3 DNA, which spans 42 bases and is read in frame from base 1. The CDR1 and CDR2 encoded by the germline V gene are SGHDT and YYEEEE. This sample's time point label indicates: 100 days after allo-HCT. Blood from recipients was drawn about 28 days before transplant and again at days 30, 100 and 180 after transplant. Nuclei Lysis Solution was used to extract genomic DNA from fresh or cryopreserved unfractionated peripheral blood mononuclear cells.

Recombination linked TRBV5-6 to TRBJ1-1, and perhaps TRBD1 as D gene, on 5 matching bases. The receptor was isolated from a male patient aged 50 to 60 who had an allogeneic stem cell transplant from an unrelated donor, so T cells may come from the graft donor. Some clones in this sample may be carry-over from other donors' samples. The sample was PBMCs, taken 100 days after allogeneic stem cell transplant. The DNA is TGTGCCAGCAGCGCTGGGACGGCGAACACTGAAGCTTTCTTT. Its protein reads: CASSAGTANTEAFF.